The 18 T cell receptor beta chains presented below share a single source sample, sequenced in a study of post-analysis software for immune sequencing data. Study findings and constraints: Five or six TRBV segments were significantly more frequent in patients than in controls. TRBV5-6, TRBV5-1 and TRBV20-1 were among these segments.

Libraries were made from TCR beta cDNA, and they carried unique molecular identifiers. TCRdb analysed the PCR reads with MiXCR anew, one entry per CDR3 protein. The table includes 450,000 to 650,000 distinct CDR3 sequences, roughly 46% detected once. No cognate antigen is known for these TCRs. Sequencing input: blood. These receptors were collected from a girl aged 5-17 years with multiple sclerosis.

This clonotype was observed a handful of times. This rearrangement joins TRBV6-5 to TRBJ1-5; no clear D gene. The V end lost 2 bases, the J end lost 0 bases, and 5 bases lay between the germline ends. CDR1 and CDR2 (germline): MNHEY, SVGAGI. The CDR3 spans 14 residues. CDR3 protein: CASSYRDSNQPQHF. CDR3 in DNA: TGTGCCAGCAGTTACAGGGATAGCAATCAGCCCCAGCATTTT.

This clonotype was detected only once. CDR3: CASSLDSYQETQYF. Written as DNA, the CDR3 is TGTGCCAGCAGCTTGGACAGTTACCAAGAGACCCAGTACTTC. This chain uses TRBV7-6 with TRBJ2-7; D might be TRBD1 (6 bases). The DNA end is more similar to TRBJ2-5, so the J call may be wrong. Per the germline V gene, CDR1 is SGHVS and CDR2 is FNYEAQ. The CDR3 sequence is 14 residues long.

This clonotype was counted a few times. The chain links TRBV5-1 to TRBJ2-5; TRBD1 aligns across 9 bases. Trimming took 2 bases from V and 5 from J; bases not matched to a gene: 7. The CDR3 loop spans 15 amino acids. Germline CDR1 is SGHRS and CDR2 is YFSETQ. The CDR3 coding sequence is TGCGCCAGCAGCTTAGGGACAGGGACGGGGGAGACCCAGTACTTC. Protein: CASSLGTGTGETQYF.

The V gene is TRBV7-9, the J gene TRBJ1-6; possibly TRBD1 for D (5 bases). CDR1 SEHNR and CDR2 FQNEAQ come from the germline V gene (reference sequence). Trimming removed 4 bases at V and 0 bases at J, with 19 bases between. The CDR3 runs 19 residues. The CDR3 region is CASSSSLRQQSSYNSPLHF. DNA of the CDR3: TGTGCCAGCAGCTCCTCCCTACGACAGCAGAGCTCCTATAATTCACCCCTCCACTTT. The entire variable domain, with the rest obtained from reference TRBV7-9 and TRBJ1-6, is as follows: DTGVSQNPRHKITKRGQNVTFRCDPISEHNRLYWYRQTLGQGPEFLTYFQNEAQLEKSRLLSDRFSAERPKGSFSTLEIQRTEQGDSAMYLCASSSSLRQQSSYNSPLHFGNGTRLTVT.

V and J are TRBV7-9 and TRBJ2-5, with 8 bases matching TRBD2. The J call may be in error: the DNA end matches TRBJ2-7 better. The CDR3 runs 15 residues. CDR1 is SEHNR and CDR2 is FQNEAQ in the germline V gene (reference sequence). DNA for the CDR3: TGTGCCAGCAGCTTAATAGCGGGGACCGTACACGAGCAGTACTTC. Encoded protein: CASSLIAGTVHEQYF.

V usage is TRBV29-1 and J usage is TRBJ2-1; D call uncertain. Germline V CDR1 and CDR2: SQVTM, ANQGSEA. The length of the CDR3 is 10 residues. V gave up 7 bases and J gave up 10 bases, with 11 bases separating them. DNA for the CDR3: TGCAGCGCCCGCGAGAGAGAGCAGTTCTTC. Encoded protein: CSAREREQFF.

V is TRBV20-1 and J is TRBJ2-5; D remains ambiguous. The better agreement between TRBJ2-7 and the DNA end casts doubt on the J call. Germline V gene lookup returns CDR1 DFQATT and CDR2 SNEGSKA (reference sequence). This CDR3 has 11 amino acids. This CDR3 is CSAVNLDEQYF. The CDR3 coding sequence is TGCAGTGCGGTAAATTTAGACGAGCAGTACTTC.

In its sample, this clonotype was seen a few times. The chain couples TRBV6-2 or TRBV6-3 to TRBJ2-1, with 10 positions matching TRBD2. Germline CDR1 reads MNHEY; CDR2 reads SVGEGT. The J segment lost 6 bases and the V segment lost 7 bases, leaving 6 bases of the junction unmatched. The CDR3 contains 14 residues. The CDR3 spells CASMLAGGFNEQFF. For the CDR3, the DNA is TGTGCCAGCATGTTAGCGGGAGGTTTCAATGAGCAGTTCTTC.

On this clonotype itself: Germline is not matched at one junction end, which may reflect a read error. The chain carries TRBV20-1 and TRBJ2-3; possibly TRBD1 for D (6 bases). Germline CDR1 and CDR2: DFQATT and SNEGSKA (reference sequence). The CDR3 has 14 amino acids. DNA of the CDR3: TGCAGCGCTACCATGGACAGTTTCACAGATACGCAGTATTTT. This codes for CSATMDSFTDTQYF.

This chain connects TRBV6-1 to TRBJ1-1; no definite D call. The CDR3 is 13 residues long. With 10 bases removed from V and 1 base from J, the gap between germline ends came to 13 bases. Germline values: CDR1 MNHNS, CDR2 SASEGT. CDR3 amino acids: CATSQRENTEAFF. The CDR3 DNA reads as TGTGCCACAAGCCAGCGTGAGAACACTGAAGCTTTCTTT.

This clonotype was counted only a few times. The chain is built from TRBV12-3 or TRBV12-4 and TRBJ2-7; 8 nucleotides align to TRBD1. Trimming cost V 7 bases and J 4 bases; bases outside gene matches: 15. The CDR3 extends over 16 amino acids. CDR3 sequence reads: CASTHRQGPRKYEQYF. CDR3 coding DNA: TGTGCCAGCACCCACCGACAGGGGCCAAGGAAGTACGAGCAGTACTTC.

The chain joins TRBV20-1 to TRBJ2-1; 13 positions match TRBD2. CDR3 length: 15 residues. Trimming cost V 2 bases and J 6 bases; bases outside gene matches: 4. The V gene's germline CDR1 is DFQATT and CDR2 SNEGSKA (reference sequence). For the CDR3, the DNA is TGCAGTGCTAGAAGGACTAGCGGGAGTCCCAATGAGCAGTTCTTC. Protein product: CSARRTSGSPNEQFF.

The V gene is TRBV20-1, the J gene TRBJ1-1; D is unresolved. The CDR3 length is 15 residues. Germline V gene lookup returns CDR1 DFQATT and CDR2 SNEGSKA (reference sequence). Trimming took off 1 base at V and 6 bases at J, with 18 bases between the two ends. The CDR3 spells CSARARREQLSEAFF. For the CDR3, the DNA is TGCAGTGCTAGAGCGAGAAGGGAACAGCTTTCTGAAGCTTTCTTT.

The J gene is TRBJ1-1, the V gene TRBV10-3, with TRBD1 matching 11 bases. The CDR3 totals 14 residues. V gave up 6 bases and J gave up 6 bases; unmatched junction bases: 6. Germline V gene data show CDR1 as ENHRY and CDR2 as SYGVKD. This chain's CDR3 is CAISGTGGPAEAFF. Here the CDR3 DNA reads TGTGCCATCAGCGGGACAGGGGGTCCGGCTGAAGCTTTCTTT.

This clonotype was recorded only once. The chain couples TRBV3-1 to TRBJ2-5, with D perhaps matching TRBD1 (5 bases). TRBJ2-7 explains the end of the DNA better; the J call may be wrong. Germline CDR1 reads LGHDT; CDR2 reads YNNKEL (reference sequence). CDR3 size: 13 residues. The CDR3: CASSHRTRDEQYF. CDR3 nucleotides: TGTGCCAGCAGCCATAGGACACGCGACGAGCAGTACTTC.

J is TRBJ2-7 and V is TRBV20-1; 10 nucleotides match TRBD2. This CDR3 has 12 residues. Germline assignment: CDR1 DFQATT and CDR2 SNEGSKA (reference sequence). V shed 1 base, J shed 12 bases, and the junction held 6 bases outside the gene matches. The CDR3 loop reads CSARGLTSGAYF. The DNA for the CDR3 is TGCAGTGCTAGAGGGCTTACTAGCGGGGCGTACTTC.

V and J are TRBV20-1 and TRBJ2-4, with unresolved D. Germline CDR1 reads DFQATT; CDR2 reads SNEGSKA (reference sequence). This CDR3 has 16 amino acids. Trimming shortened V by 2 bases and J by 2 bases, and 16 bases separated the two germline ends. This CDR3 is CSARKWGESTKNIQYF. The CDR3 DNA sequence: TGCAGTGCTAGAAAGTGGGGTGAATCAACCAAAAACATTCAGTACTTC.

Details on this clonotype: A read error may produce the germline difference seen at one junction end. V gene TRBV7-2 combines with J gene TRBJ2-7; 12 bases map to TRBD1. CDR1 and CDR2 from the germline V gene are SGHTA and FQGNSA. This CDR3 spans 16 amino acids. This chain's CDR3 is CASSLGGQGAGYERYF. CDR3 DNA sequence: TGTGCCAGCAGCTTAGGGGGACAGGGGGCAGGATACGAGCGGTACTTC.